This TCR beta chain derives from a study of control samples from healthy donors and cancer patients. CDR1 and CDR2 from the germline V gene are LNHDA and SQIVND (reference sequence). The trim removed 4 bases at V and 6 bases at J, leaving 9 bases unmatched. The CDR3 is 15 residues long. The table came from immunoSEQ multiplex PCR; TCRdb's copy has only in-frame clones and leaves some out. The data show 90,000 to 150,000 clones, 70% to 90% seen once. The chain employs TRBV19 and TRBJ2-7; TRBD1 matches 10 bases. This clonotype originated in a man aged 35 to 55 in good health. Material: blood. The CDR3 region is CASSKKTGGAFEQYF. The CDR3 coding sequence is TGTGCCAGTAGTAAAAAGACAGGGGGCGCGTTCGAGCAGTACTTC.